In its sample, the clone carrying this T cell receptor beta chain was seen a few times. The target antigen is unknown. Profiled with immunoSEQ multiplex PCR; TCRdb holds only in-frame clones, not every one. The sample has 40,000 to 50,000 clones, roughly 88% seen once. The CDR3 extends over 12 amino acids. V was trimmed by 3 bases and J by 11 bases, leaving 11 bases between them. Germline values: CDR1 KGHDR, CDR2 SFDVKD. The data belong to a study of T cell responses to AZD1222 COVID-19 vaccine. Findings and limits, study-wide: Donor demographics were predominantly white British with a female majority; clonal diversity may be underestimated. In the spike-specific TCR repertoire, nearly half reportedly target unmutated variant regions. The number of AZD1222 recipients seropositive at baseline was only five or six.

Sequenced here: peripheral blood, sampled 28 days after the second AZD1222 dose. The genes are TRBV24-1 and TRBJ2-3; D perhaps matches TRBD2 (5 bases). The clonotype was recovered from an adult who received the AZD1222 COVID-19 vaccine. DNA of the CDR3: TGTGCCACCAGTGATGTGACTACAAAGCAGTATTTT. Protein product: CATSDVTTKQYF.